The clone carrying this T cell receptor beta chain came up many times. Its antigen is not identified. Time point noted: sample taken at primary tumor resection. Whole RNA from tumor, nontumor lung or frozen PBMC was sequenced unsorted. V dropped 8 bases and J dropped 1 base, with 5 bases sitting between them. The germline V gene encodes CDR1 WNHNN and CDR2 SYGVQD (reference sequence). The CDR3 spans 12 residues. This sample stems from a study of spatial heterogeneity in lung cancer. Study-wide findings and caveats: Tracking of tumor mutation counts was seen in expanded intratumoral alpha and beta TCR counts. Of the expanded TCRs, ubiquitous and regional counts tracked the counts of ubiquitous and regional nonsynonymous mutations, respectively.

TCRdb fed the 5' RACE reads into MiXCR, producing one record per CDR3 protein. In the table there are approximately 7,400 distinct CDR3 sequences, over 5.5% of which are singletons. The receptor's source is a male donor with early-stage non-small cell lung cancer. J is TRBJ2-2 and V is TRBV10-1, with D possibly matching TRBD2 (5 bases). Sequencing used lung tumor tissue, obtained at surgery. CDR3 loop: CASGRNTGELFF. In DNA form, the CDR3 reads TGCGCCAGCGGGAGGAACACCGGGGAGCTGTTTTTT.